A single sample gave rise to the 11 T cell receptor beta chains below, sequenced in a study of radiation and T cells in renal cell carcinoma. The protocol was immunoSEQ multiplex PCR, while the TCRdb copy is restricted to in-frame clones and leaves out a portion. Among fewer than 85,000 clones listed, roughly nine tenths were seen once. This sample's time point: blood 4 weeks post-SBRT, at nephrectomy. Specified treatment: 15 Gy SBRT to primary tumor, nephrectomy 4 weeks later. The sample was blood, taken from a patient whose treatment included radiotherapy and nephrectomy. These receptors all come from a woman in her 70s with renal cell carcinoma.

This clone was observed a single time. This chain links TRBV5-1 with TRBJ1-1; D might be TRBD1 (5 bases). CDR1 is SGHRS, CDR2 YFSETQ, per germline. V was clipped by 0 bases and J by 6 bases, with 9 bases between them. The CDR3 has 13 amino acids. Here the CDR3 reads CASSLVGPAEAFF. The CDR3 region has the DNA TGCGCCAGCAGCTTGGTGGGGCCAGCTGAAGCTTTCTTT. Filled out from reference TRBV5-1 and TRBJ1-1, the complete variable domain reads KAGVTQTPRYLIKTRGQQVTLSCSPISGHRSVSWYQQTPGQGLQFLFEYFSETQRNKGNFPGRFSGRQFSNSRSEMNVSTLELGDSALYLCASSLVGPAEAFFGQGTRLTVV.

The J gene is TRBJ1-5, the V gene TRBV18, with 7 bases lining up with TRBD1. CDR1 and CDR2 (germline): KGHSH, LQKENI. Trimming removed 6 bases from V and 7 bases from J; junction bases left unmatched: 6. CDR3 length: 13 residues. CDR3 DNA: TGTGCCAGCTCCGCCGAGGGGGCCCAGCCCCAGCATTTT. Translation: CASSAEGAQPQHF.

This sequence joins TRBV2 and TRBJ2-7; D is perhaps TRBD2 (6 bases). Per germline, CDR1 SNHLY and CDR2 FYNNEI. The CDR3 covers 13 residues. V was shortened by 6 bases and J by 2 bases, with 11 bases between the two germline ends. Here the CDR3 reads CASRMTGAYEQYF. DNA for the CDR3: TGTGCCAGCAGGATGACGGGGGCCTACGAGCAGTACTTC.

V is TRBV19 and J is TRBJ1-2; the D gene is possibly TRBD1 (5 bases). V was clipped by 3 bases and J by 8 bases, with 16 bases between them. The CDR3 covers 14 residues. Germline loops: CDR1 LNHDA, CDR2 SQIVND (reference sequence). The CDR3: CASSITAQGGGYTF. The CDR3 DNA reads TGTGCCAGTAGTATTACGGCCCAGGGAGGGGGCTACACCTTC.

A single count supports this clone. The chain combines TRBV10-2 with TRBJ2-7; unclear D gene. Germline V gene data show CDR1 as WSHSY and CDR2 as SAAADI. Trimming stripped 4 bases from V and 4 bases from J, with 8 bases between. CDR3 length equals 12 residues. The CDR3 loop reads CASSGTKYEQYF. CDR3 bases: TGCGCCAGCAGTGGGACCAAATACGAGCAGTACTTC.

V gene TRBV13 combines with J gene TRBJ1-2; weak D call: TRBD1 (5 bases). The CDR3 loop spans 12 amino acids. V was trimmed by 5 bases and J by 2 bases, leaving 6 bases between them. Per germline, CDR1 PRHDT and CDR2 FYEKMQ (reference sequence). CDR3 nucleotide sequence: TGTGCCAGCAGCCGGGACAACTATGGCTACACCTTC. It specifies CASSRDNYGYTF.

This chain joins TRBV6-1 and TRBJ2-7; D ambiguous. The V end lost 7 bases, the J end lost 3 bases, and 10 bases lay between the germline ends. From germline, CDR1 is MNHNS and CDR2 SASEGT. The CDR3 runs to 12 residues. CDR3 protein: CASTAQIYEQYF. CDR3 nucleotide sequence: TGTGCCAGCACGGCCCAAATCTACGAGCAGTACTTC.

The chain uses TRBV10-1 and TRBJ2-3, with D unresolved. The germline CDR1 and CDR2 sequences are WNHNN and SYGVQD (reference sequence). The CDR3 loop spans 16 amino acids. V shed 0 bases and J shed 4 bases, with 14 bases lying between them. The CDR3 sequence: CASSESRRSSADTQYF. The CDR3 region has the DNA TGCGCCAGCAGTGAGTCACGGCGATCCTCGGCAGATACGCAGTATTTT.

The CDR3 sequence: CASSQVGAGGLNEQYF. The CDR3 bases are TGCGCCAGCAGCCAAGTCGGAGCGGGGGGGTTGAACGAGCAGTACTTC. The chain employs TRBV4-1 and TRBJ2-7; 10 nucleotides agree with TRBD2. Trimming cost V 1 base and J 5 bases; bases outside gene matches: 8. Germline V CDR1 and CDR2: MGHRA, YSYEKL. The CDR3 extends over 16 amino acids.

The rearrangement uses TRBV18 and TRBJ2-5; a weak D match, TRBD1 (5 bases). Deletions cut 3 bases from V and 3 bases from J, with 14 bases between. In germline, CDR1 is KGHSH, CDR2 LQKENI. This CDR3 is 15 amino acids long. The CDR3 region has the DNA TGTGCCAGCTCACCCTCGATTTCAGGGAAAGAGACCCAGTACTTC. Protein: CASSPSISGKETQYF.

The chain combines TRBV5-1 with TRBJ2-5, with 7 bases fitting TRBD2. The CDR3 spans 15 residues. Germline V lookup: CDR1 SGHRS, CDR2 YFSETQ. V was pared by 5 bases and J by 2 bases, with 9 bases of the junction left unmatched. The CDR3 sequence is CASRRAPRGQETQYF. The CDR3 DNA reads as TGCGCCAGCAGGCGGGCCCCGCGGGGGCAAGAGACCCAGTACTTC.